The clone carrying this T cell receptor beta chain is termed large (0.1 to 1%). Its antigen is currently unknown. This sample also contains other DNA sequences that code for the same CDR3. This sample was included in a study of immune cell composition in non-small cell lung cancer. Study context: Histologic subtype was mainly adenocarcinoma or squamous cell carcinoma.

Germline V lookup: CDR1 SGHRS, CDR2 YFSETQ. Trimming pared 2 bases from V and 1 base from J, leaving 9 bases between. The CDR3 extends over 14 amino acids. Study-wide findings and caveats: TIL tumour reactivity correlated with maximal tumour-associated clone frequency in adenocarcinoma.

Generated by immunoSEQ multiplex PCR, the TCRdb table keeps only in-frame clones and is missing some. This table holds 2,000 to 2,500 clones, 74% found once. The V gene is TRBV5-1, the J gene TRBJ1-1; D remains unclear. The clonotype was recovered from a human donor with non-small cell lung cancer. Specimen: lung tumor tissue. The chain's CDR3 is CASSFWQANTEAFF. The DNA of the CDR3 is TGCGCCAGCAGCTTCTGGCAGGCGAACACTGAAGCTTTCTTT.